These 31 T cell receptor beta chains were all obtained from the same sample, sequenced in a study of molecular identifiers for immune sequencing clone quantification. One entry per CDR3 protein results from TCRdb running MiXCR on the PCR reads. The sample lists around 460,000 distinct CDR3 sequences, about 26% seen once, with under 0.85% in the top ten. Specimen: naive CD8+ T cells from blood, with Jurkat cell RNA spiked in. This sample's subset: FACS-sorted CD8+CD4-CCR7+CD45RA+ naive T cells. The receptors were sampled from a human donor in good health. Some libraries in this study had Jurkat cell RNA spiked in.

The rearrangement joins TRBV5-1 to TRBJ2-5; D unresolved. Trimming left V 0 bases short and J 1 base short, with 10 bases between. Germline V gives CDR1 SGHRS, CDR2 YFSETQ. The CDR3 has 15 amino acids. CDR3 in amino acids: CASSLAKIGQETQYF. CDR3 nucleotide sequence: TGCGCCAGCAGCTTGGCGAAGATAGGCCAAGAGACCCAGTACTTC. The whole variable domain, remainder taken from reference TRBV5-1 and TRBJ2-5, is KAGVTQTPRYLIKTRGQQVTLSCSPISGHRSVSWYQQTPGQGLQFLFEYFSETQRNKGNFPGRFSGRQFSNSRSEMNVSTLELGDSALYLCASSLAKIGQETQYFGPGTRLLVL.

This clonotype occurred many times. The chain uses TRBV28 and TRBJ2-3; 10 bases align to TRBD2. This CDR3 contains 14 residues. The V and J ends lost 3 bases and 5 bases, in that order; junction bases with no gene match: 2. The germline CDR1 and CDR2 sequences are MDHEN and SYDVKM. As DNA, the CDR3 is TGTGCCAGCAGTTTGGAGCGGGAGGGAGATACGCAGTATTTT. Protein: CASSLEREGDTQYF.

The chain is built from TRBV20-1 and TRBJ1-1; D is ambiguous. Germline V gene lookup returns CDR1 DFQATT and CDR2 SNEGSKA (reference sequence). Trimming left V 1 base short and J 2 bases short, with 8 bases between. The CDR3 loop spans 13 amino acids. The CDR3 nucleotides are TGCAGTGCTAGAGTTATAGGAAACACTGAAGCTTTCTTT. The encoded protein is CSARVIGNTEAFF.

Points on this clonotype: At one boundary the junction diverges from the germline segment, which might be a read error. This sequence joins TRBV7-9 and TRBJ2-7; 11 bases align to TRBD2. CDR1 SEHNR and CDR2 FQNEAQ come from the germline V gene (reference sequence). This CDR3 is 16 amino acids long. The CDR3 bases are TGTGCCGGCAGCCCAACCGGGACTAGCGGTGTCCACGAGCAGTACTTC. Encoded protein: CAGSPTGTSGVHEQYF.

The V gene is TRBV4-3, the J gene TRBJ2-1; 15 bases agree with TRBD2. The V and J ends lost 1 base and 6 bases, in that order; junction bases with no gene match: 10. CDR3 size: 19 residues. Germline CDR1 reads LGHNA; CDR2 reads YSLEER. The CDR3 DNA reads as TGCGCCAGCAGCCAAGCTAGGACTAGCGGGGGGGCCGGCGGCAATGAGCAGTTCTTC. Residues: CASSQARTSGGAGGNEQFF.

The chain is built from TRBV30 and TRBJ2-1; 8 bases align to TRBD2. The CDR3 spans 13 residues. V dropped 5 bases and J dropped 6; count of bases not matched to a gene: 6. The germline V gene has CDR1 GTSNPN and CDR2 SVGIG (reference sequence). CDR3 bases: TGTGCCTGGGCTAGCGGGCCACGCAATGAGCAGTTCTTC. Its protein is CAWASGPRNEQFF.

A few counts support this clonotype. The chain has TRBV12-3 or TRBV12-4 and TRBJ1-2; 8 bases map to TRBD1. The CDR3 is 16 amino acids. The V and J ends lost 7 bases and 0 bases, in that order; junction bases with no gene match: 10. DNA of the CDR3: TGTGCCAGCAACCCGACAGGGGCGGGAGCTAACTATGGCTACACCTTC. This encodes CASNPTGAGANYGYTF.

V gene TRBV7-2 combines with J gene TRBJ2-3, with 9 positions matching TRBD2. The CDR3 is made up of 14 amino acids. CDR1 and CDR2 (germline): SGHTA, FQGNSA. The V gene end was trimmed by 5 bases and the J gene end by 5 bases; junction bases not matched to a gene: 5. CDR3 sequence (DNA): TGTGCCAGCAGCAGGACTAGCGAGCAAGATACGCAGTATTTT. It translates to CASSRTSEQDTQYF.

This clonotype has more than one count but fewer than ten. This sequence joins TRBV4-3 and TRBJ2-2; 9 bases are a match to TRBD1. This CDR3 is 16 amino acids long. Trimming removed 8 bases from V and 4 bases from J; junction bases left unmatched: 11. Germline loops: CDR1 LGHNA, CDR2 YSLEER. This CDR3 reads CASQDRGLLRTGELFF. CDR3 DNA: TGCGCCAGCCAGGACAGGGGCCTTCTCCGCACCGGGGAGCTGTTTTTT.

For this clonotype: A read error may produce the germline difference seen at one junction end. The chain carries TRBV12-3 or TRBV12-4 and TRBJ2-3; tentatively, D is TRBD2 (5 bases). CDR3 length equals 13 residues. The CDR3 reads CDSSGGLTDTQYF. For the CDR3, the DNA is TGTGACAGCAGCGGAGGTTTAACAGATACGCAGTATTTT.

Regarding this clonotype: A much larger clone sits a single nucleotide away, making a read error possible. The DNA is omitted, as the CDR3 cannot be located on it reliably, and the CDR3 follows TCRdb's listing. This chain uses TRBV6-2 or TRBV6-3 with TRBJ1-1; the table assigns TRBD1, which was not confirmed against the DNA. Inclusive of both ends, the CDR3 amounts to 13 amino acids. Per germline, CDR1 MNHEY and CDR2 SVGEGT. This CDR3 is CASSWGQGTDALF.

The sample holds a few counts of this clonotype. The chain joins TRBV12-5 to TRBJ1-2, with D possibly matching TRBD1 (5 bases). Trimming shortened V by 1 base and J by 4 bases, and 10 bases separated the two germline ends. Germline values: CDR1 LGHNT, CDR2 FRNRAP. The CDR3 sequence is 14 residues long. CDR3 region: CASGLARDGYGYTF. The CDR3 region has the DNA TGTGCTAGTGGTTTGGCTCGGGACGGCTATGGCTACACCTTC.

This clonotype was recorded a few times. This chain connects TRBV13 to TRBJ1-1, with D hard to call. This CDR3 spans 13 amino acids. V was cut by 2 bases and J by 1 base, with 5 bases left in between. CDR1 and CDR2 (germline): PRHDT, FYEKMQ (reference sequence). The CDR3 loop reads CASSLTKNTEAFF. CDR3 DNA: TGTGCCAGCAGCTTAACTAAGAACACTGAAGCTTTCTTT.

This clonotype was counted only a few times. The CDR3 protein is CASSYEVSQETQYF. The CDR3 DNA reads as TGTGCCAGCAGCTATGAAGTCTCCCAAGAGACCCAGTACTTC. The rearrangement links TRBV5-4 to TRBJ2-5; no definite D call. V was clipped by 3 bases and J by 1 base, with 10 bases between them. In germline, CDR1 is SGHNT, CDR2 YYREEE (reference sequence). CDR3 length: 14 amino acids.

The chain links TRBV6-2 or TRBV6-3 to TRBJ2-7; D assignment may be TRBD1 or TRBD2 (5 bases each). Germline V lookup: CDR1 MNHEY, CDR2 SVGEGT. Trimming stripped 5 bases from V and 0 bases from J, with 11 bases between. This CDR3 has 14 residues. CDR3 DNA: TGTGCCAGCAGTGGGACGAGGAGCTCCTACGAGCAGTACTTC. Protein product: CASSGTRSSYEQYF.

This clonotype was recorded only once. The rearrangement uses TRBV20-1 and TRBJ1-5; TRBD1 matches 9 bases. The trim removed 5 bases at V and 2 bases at J, leaving 7 bases unmatched. There are 15 residues in the CDR3. In germline, CDR1 is DFQATT, CDR2 SNEGSKA (reference sequence). CDR3 nucleotides: TGCAGTGCTCGGGATGGGGACAGGGGCAATCAGCCCCAGCATTTT. This translates into CSARDGDRGNQPQHF.

This clonotype showed up many times. The V and J genes are TRBV12-3 or TRBV12-4 and TRBJ2-7; D could derive from TRBD1 or TRBD2 (5 bases each). Trimming left V 3 bases short and J 0 bases short, with 15 bases between. The CDR3 is 16 residues long. CDR3 in DNA: TGTGCCAGCAGTTTTGTGGGACCGACTACCTCCTACGAGCAGTACTTC. This encodes CASSFVGPTTSYEQYF.

This clonotype was recorded a few times. The rearrangement joins TRBV11-3 to TRBJ2-3, with 13 bases lining up with TRBD2. From germline, CDR1 is SGHNT and CDR2 YENEEA. Losses at the gene ends were 5 bases for V and 6 bases for J; bases not matched to a gene: 8. The CDR3 covers 16 residues. CDR3 region: CASSKGTSGVRDTQYF. Written as DNA, the CDR3 is TGTGCCAGCAGCAAAGGGACTAGCGGGGTGAGGGATACGCAGTATTTT.

As to this clonotype: One base away lies a much larger clone, so this may be a sequencing read error. The V and J genes are TRBV6-2 or TRBV6-3 and TRBJ2-5; D gene unclear. This CDR3 contains 11 residues. From germline, CDR1 is MNHEY and CDR2 SVGEGT. For the CDR3, the DNA is TGTGCCCGCAGTCCCCTCGGGACCCAGTACTTC. Protein sequence: CARSPLGTQYF.

The rearrangement links TRBV30 to TRBJ2-2, with 14 nucleotides matching TRBD2. The trim removed 1 base at V and 6 bases at J, leaving 7 bases unmatched. The CDR3 is 17 amino acids. Germline V gives CDR1 GTSNPN, CDR2 SVGIG (reference sequence). The CDR3 bases are TGTGCCTGGAGTGACTATCCGGGACTAGCGGGGGCCGGGGAGCTGTTTTTT. This encodes CAWSDYPGLAGAGELFF. The variable domain in full, completed from reference TRBV30 and TRBJ2-2, reads SQTIHQWPATLVQPVGSPLSLECTVEGTSNPNLYWYRQAAGRGLQLLFYSVGIGQISSEVPQNLSASRPQDRQFILSSKKLLLSDSGFYLCAWSDYPGLAGAGELFFGEGSRLTVL.

Concerning this clonotype itself: Given a much more abundant clone one base away, this may be a read error. The gene calls are TRBV7-8 and TRBJ2-6; 8 nucleotides agree with TRBD2. The CDR3 runs to 19 residues. Germline V gene sequence: CDR1 SGHVS, CDR2 FQNEAQ. V lost 5 bases to trimming and J lost 2 bases; unmatched junction nucleotides: 14. Here the CDR3 DNA reads TGTGCCAGCAGCGTAAAAACCGCCGGGACTAGGACTGGGGCCAACGTCCTGACTTTC. The encoded protein is CASSVKTAGTRTGANVLTF.

The V call is TRBV5-4, the J call TRBJ2-7; D is uncertain. Germline loops: CDR1 SGHNT, CDR2 YYREEE (reference sequence). Trimming removed 6 bases at V and 5 bases at J, with 18 bases between. This CDR3 has 14 residues. In nucleotides, the CDR3 is TGTGCCAGCATTATGGACGGCCGACCGGACGAGCAGTACTTC. Amino acid sequence: CASIMDGRPDEQYF.

This clonotype was seen a single time. This chain links TRBV12-3 or TRBV12-4 with TRBJ1-2; no reliable D call. V was shortened by 5 bases and J by 4 bases, with 11 bases between the two germline ends. The CDR3 totals 13 residues. CDR3 in amino acids: CASSPGVIYGYTF. The CDR3 nucleotides read TGTGCCAGCAGTCCCGGAGTTATCTATGGCTACACCTTC.

The chain couples TRBV12-3 or TRBV12-4 to TRBJ2-5; tentatively, D is TRBD2 (5 bases). V was shortened by 7 bases and J by 4 bases, with 13 bases between the two germline ends. CDR3 length: 13 residues. CDR3 sequence reads: CASNLLAAETQYF. CDR3 sequence (DNA): TGTGCCAGCAACCTCCTAGCAGCAGAGACCCAGTACTTC.

This clonotype was picked up many times. The rearrangement uses TRBV28 and TRBJ2-7, with D tentatively TRBD1 (5 bases). In germline, CDR1 is MDHEN, CDR2 SYDVKM. V was shortened by 7 bases and J by 2 bases, with 12 bases between the two germline ends. CDR3 length equals 13 residues. This CDR3 reads CASNVGRAYEQYF. DNA of the CDR3: TGTGCCAGCAACGTAGGCAGGGCCTACGAGCAGTACTTC.

This clonotype came up a few times. V usage is TRBV5-3 and J usage is TRBJ1-5; no definite D call. TRBV5-3 has ORF status, its function being uncertain. The CDR3 extends over 15 amino acids. Trimming cost V 8 bases and J 0 bases, with 15 bases left between them. The CDR3: CASSSGISSNQPQHF. The CDR3, as DNA: TGTGCCAGCAGTTCGGGGATAAGTAGCAATCAGCCCCAGCATTTT.

This clonotype was seen repeatedly, ten times or more. The chain employs TRBV20-1 and TRBJ2-7; D is uncertain. Between the trimmed V and J ends, which lost 5 bases and 2 bases, there was a span of 10 bases. The CDR3 totals 12 residues. Germline V gives CDR1 DFQATT, CDR2 SNEGSKA (reference sequence). The CDR3 loop is CSAAPGPYEQYF. Here the CDR3 DNA reads TGCAGTGCTGCCCCGGGCCCCTACGAGCAGTACTTC.

This clonotype appeared a few times. V and J are TRBV19 and TRBJ2-3; D possibly corresponds to TRBD1 (5 bases). Germline CDR1 and CDR2: LNHDA and SQIVND (reference sequence). V was shortened by 7 bases and J by 2 bases, with 19 bases between the two germline ends. The CDR3 has 16 residues. In nucleotides, the CDR3 is TGTGCCAGTACCCCCTATAGTCCAGGGAACACAGATACGCAGTATTTT. Its protein product is CASTPYSPGNTDTQYF.

This clonotype was seen ten or more times. This chain connects TRBV5-8 to TRBJ2-3, with 13 positions matching TRBD2. The CDR3 is made up of 16 amino acids. Germline trimming cut 4 bases from V and 4 bases from J; bases unmatched to any gene: 6. Germline V CDR1 and CDR2: SGHTS, YDEGEE. CDR3 coding DNA: TGTGCCAGCAGCCCGGGACTAGCGGGGTTCGCAGATACGCAGTATTTT. The encoded protein is CASSPGLAGFADTQYF.

The J gene is TRBJ2-1, the V gene TRBV28, with D maybe TRBD2 (6 bases). CDR3 length: 15 amino acids. In germline, CDR1 is MDHEN, CDR2 SYDVKM. V lost 8 bases and J lost 8, with 22 bases in between. CDR3 sequence (DNA): TGTGCCAGCCTACCCCTCGGGGAGGTGGGGGATGAGCAGTTCTTC. As protein: CASLPLGEVGDEQFF.

The chain recombines TRBV28 with TRBJ1-2; D is undetermined. Germline V gene sequence: CDR1 MDHEN, CDR2 SYDVKM. This CDR3 spans 21 amino acids. The germline V and J ends were trimmed by 3 bases and 3 bases, with 32 bases remaining between them. The CDR3 DNA reads TGTGCCAGCAGTTTTATATCCCTCGTGGGTTTCCCTCTAGATAGCGACTATGGCTACACCTTC. As protein: CASSFISLVGFPLDSDYGYTF.